At least ten counts were recorded for the clone carrying this T cell receptor (beta chain). Its specificity is not known. This sample was taken from a study of T cells in Graves' hyperthyroidism and ophthalmopathy. The wider study: The initial diagnosis was the point when peripheral blood was collected, ahead of any treatment.

TCR beta CDR3 regions were amplified from RNA transcripts. An initial round of RT-PCR targeting the TCR CDR3 relied on the HTBI primer set. MiXCR, applied by TCRdb to the multiplex PCR reads, yields one record per CDR3 protein. The repertoire holds some 600,000 distinct CDR3 sequences, with about 15% as singletons. The study based diagnoses on clinical symptoms, serum thyroxine and TRAb, thyroid ultrasound and orbital computed tomography. First hyperthyroidism diagnosis is when the blood sample was obtained, before any ophthalmopathy symptoms. Study results and caveats: Ophthalmopathy prediction by the model preceded onset by a median about 6.5 months.

The sequence was obtained from a woman aged 30 to 39 with Graves' hyperthyroidism that later progressed to Graves' ophthalmopathy. The specimen was blood.

The CDR3, as DNA: TGTGCCAGCAGCGTAGGGCTCAATTCGGGTGAAAAACTGTTTTTT. Translation gives CASSVGLNSGEKLFF. This chain connects TRBV9 to TRBJ1-4; D is undetermined. From germline, CDR1 is SGDLS and CDR2 YYNGEE. Trimming pared 0 bases from V and 7 bases from J, leaving 13 bases between. The CDR3 totals 15 residues. Variable domain in full (rest from reference TRBV9 and TRBJ1-4): DSGVTQTPKHLITATGQRVTLRCSPRSGDLSVYWYQQSLDQGLQFLIQYYNGEERAKGNILERFSAQQFPDLHSELNLSSLELGDSALYFCASSVGLNSGEKLFFGSGTQLSVL.